The source of this T cell receptor beta chain is a study of radiotherapy plus CTLA-4 blockade in lung cancer. Whole-study results and caveats: Early blood T cell clone dynamics reportedly forecast response best, with interferon-beta. Peripheral blood showed expansion of tumor-derived TCR clones after radiotherapy and ipilimumab.

CDR3 size: 14 residues. CDR1 is SGHRS, CDR2 YFSETQ, per germline. After removal of 4 bases from V and 5 bases from J, the junction contained 6 bases not matched to a gene. Clones were sequenced by immunoSEQ multiplex PCR, and TCRdb holds only the in-frame ones, with some missing. The top ten clones hold over 15% of a sample with some 60,000 clones, roughly 80% of them seen once. A note on this clone: Its antigen is not known.

The sequence was obtained from a human donor with non-small cell lung cancer who had a complete response to radiotherapy plus ipilimumab. The chain employs TRBV5-1 and TRBJ2-5; TRBD1 matches 9 bases. The sequences come from peripheral blood, collected from a patient treated with radiotherapy plus ipilimumab. The CDR3 loop is CASSADRGGETQYF. CDR3 bases: TGCGCCAGCAGCGCCGACAGGGGGGGCGAGACCCAGTACTTC.